This T cell receptor (beta chain) was sequenced for a study of memory CD4+ T cells and cytomegalovirus serostatus. The overall study: Donors were healthy Belgian adults, 9 or 10 CMV seropositive and around 24 seronegative. General study findings and limits: The CMV-associated TCR signature appears largely within the CD4+ memory repertoire.

Single viable CD3+CD4+CD8-CD45RO+ cells were sorted as the memory CD4+ T cells. Libraries were prepared by immunoSEQ multiplex PCR; TCRdb keeps only in-frame clonotypes and omits some of them. Among about 45,000 clones, around 80% were seen once, and the ten largest hold approximately 0.98%. CDR1 is MDHEN, CDR2 SYDVKM, per germline. The CDR3 contains 14 residues. J was trimmed by 4 bases and V by 7 bases; bases with no gene match: 7. This clone was seen more than once but under ten times. Its antigen is not identified. The chain uses TRBV28 and TRBJ1-2, with 9 bases matching TRBD1. The TCR originated in an adult in good health and CMV-seronegative. The sample consisted of memory CD4+ T cells from blood. CDR3 region: CASTPGQGGYGYTF. DNA for the CDR3: TGTGCCAGCACCCCGGGACAGGGAGGCTATGGCTACACCTTC.